This is a list of T cell receptor beta chains from one sample in a study of blood T cell repertoires in COVID-19. Clones were sequenced by immunoSEQ multiplex PCR, and TCRdb holds only the in-frame ones, with some missing. Of some 120,000 clones in the sample, around four fifths were seen once. The sample was peripheral blood. These receptors all stem from a man in his sixties with acute or convalescent COVID-19. CDR3s include the opening cysteine and the closing phenylalanine or tryptophan. The D gene is left open where the match is weak. The size of a clone is reported for some rows only, either as once, few or many, or as a class for expanded clones.

-	-	TRBV28	TRBJ2-3	CASSFRQATDTQYF	TGTGCCAGCAGTTTTCGGCAGGCCACAGATACGCAGTATTTT
TRBD1	few	TRBV28	TRBJ1-1	CASRRRQGATEAFF	TGTGCCAGCAGGCGCAGGCAGGGGGCTACTGAAGCTTTCTTT
TRBD2	-	TRBV2	TRBJ2-1	CATQWVTSGTLKDNEQFF	TGTGCCACCCAGTGGGTGACTAGCGGGACGTTGAAAGACAATGAGCAGTTCTTC
TRBD2	-	TRBV10-3	TRBJ2-7	CATRLAERYEQYF	TGTGCCACTAGACTAGCGGAAAGATACGAGCAGTACTTC
-	many	TRBV7-8	TRBJ1-5	CASSLVGGNQPQHF	TGTGCCAGCAGCTTAGTCGGGGGCAATCAGCCCCAGCATTTT
TRBD1	-	TRBV9	TRBJ2-1	CASSVEGAGDNEQFF	TGTGCCAGCAGCGTAGAGGGGGCCGGGGACAATGAGCAGTTCTTC
-	-	TRBV15	TRBJ1-2	CATSRDSGRANYGYTF	TGTGCCACCAGCAGAGACTCGGGGAGGGCTAACTATGGCTACACCTTC
TRBD1	-	TRBV6-5	TRBJ1-2	CASSSSGTASYGYTF	TGTGCCAGCAGTTCCTCCGGGACAGCTTCCTATGGCTACACCTTC
-	-	TRBV28	TRBJ1-1	CASSFGREAFF	TGTGCCAGCAGTTTTGGTCGGGAAGCTTTCTTT
TRBD2	-	TRBV19	TRBJ2-2	CATRASGKAGELFF	TGTGCCACCCGGGCTAGCGGGAAAGCCGGGGAGCTGTTTTTT
TRBD1	-	TRBV6-5	TRBJ1-2	CASRTTGDYGYTF	TGTGCCAGCAGAACAACAGGGGACTATGGCTACACCTTC
TRBD1	-	TRBV5-1	TRBJ2-6	CASSLNNRGLPGANVLTF	TGCGCCAGCAGCTTAAACAACAGGGGGCTACCTGGGGCCAACGTCCTGACTTTC
-	-	TRBV7-2	TRBJ1-6	CASSSRGGAGNSPLHF	TGTGCCAGCAGCTCCCGAGGGGGGGCGGGTAATTCACCCCTCCACTTT
TRBD1	-	TRBV3-1/TRBV3-2	TRBJ1-6	CASSPRDRGNSPLHF	TGTGCCAGCAGCCCACGGGACAGGGGAAATTCACCCCTCCACTTT
-	-	TRBV4-2	TRBJ2-7	CASSHSSTTYEQYF	TGTGCCAGCAGCCACTCTTCGACAACCTACGAGCAGTACTTC
TRBD1	-	TRBV5-6	TRBJ1-3	CASSSTGEGNTIYF	TGTGCCAGCAGCTCGACAGGGGAGGGAAACACCATATATTTT
-	-	TRBV4-2	TRBJ2-1	CASSQIGLAANEQFF	TGTGCCAGCAGCCAAATCGGGCTAGCAGCCAATGAGCAGTTCTTC
-	once	TRBV19	TRBJ1-6	CASAREIYNSPLHF	TGTGCCAGTGCCCGGGAAATCTATAATTCACCCCTCCACTTT
TRBD1	-	TRBV6-6	TRBJ1-3	CASSRTGGPGNTIYF	TGTGCCAGCAGCCGGACAGGGGGTCCTGGAAACACCATATATTTT
-	-	TRBV6-6	TRBJ1-6	CASSYEQVNSPLHF	TGTGCCAGCAGTTACGAACAAGTTAATTCACCCCTCCACTTT
-	-	TRBV5-5	TRBJ2-7	CASSIRTLGQPRGYQQYF	TGTGCCAGCAGCATACGTACCCTTGGACAGCCCCGAGGCTACCAGCAGTACTTC
TRBD2	once	TRBV15	TRBJ2-1	CATESGIGYNEQFF	TGTGCCACCGAGAGCGGGATAGGCTACAATGAGCAGTTCTTC
TRBD2	-	TRBV11-2	TRBJ2-1	CASRPPGLAHNEQFF	TGTGCCAGCAGACCGCCGGGACTAGCGCACAATGAGCAGTTCTTC
TRBD2	-	TRBV7-9	TRBJ2-1	CASSWGAGGRDNNEQFF	TGTGCCAGCAGCTGGGGAGCGGGAGGCAGGGATAACAATGAGCAGTTCTTC
TRBD1	-	TRBV24-1	TRBJ1-2	CATSEGTGGGLGYGYTF	TGTGCCACCAGTGAGGGGACAGGGGGTGGACTTGGCTATGGCTACACCTTC
-	-	TRBV6-1	TRBJ1-3	CASSENGSSGNTIYF	TGTGCCAGCAGTGAGAACGGTAGCTCTGGAAACACCATATATTTT
-	-	TRBV2	TRBJ2-2	CASGGTGELFF	TGTGCCAGCGGGGGGACCGGGGAGCTGTTTTTT
TRBD1	-	TRBV27	TRBJ2-7	CASSFRTGTHEQYF	TGTGCCAGCAGTTTCCGGACAGGGACCCACGAGCAGTACTTC
-	-	TRBV7-2	TRBJ1-5	CASSFWGASNQPQHF	TGTGCCAGCAGCTTTTGGGGAGCGAGCAATCAGCCCCAGCATTTT
-	-	TRBV3-1/TRBV3-2	TRBJ2-5	CASIPHGGEETQYF	TGTGCCAGCATACCCCATGGGGGCGAGGAGACCCAGTACTTC
TRBD2	-	TRBV7-6	TRBJ2-1	CASSLNSAGGGNEQFF	TGTGCCAGCAGTCTAAACAGCGCGGGAGGAGGCAATGAGCAGTTCTTC
TRBD1	-	TRBV5-1	TRBJ1-2	CASSLGDPGQRYYGYTF	TGCGCCAGCAGCTTGGGCGATCCGGGACAGCGATATTATGGCTACACCTTC
-	-	TRBV9	TRBJ2-7	CASSPTDETSIEQYF	TGTGCCAGCAGCCCTACGGATGAGACTTCCATCGAGCAGTACTTC
-	-	TRBV28	TRBJ2-5	CASSFRPRYQETQYF	TGTGCCAGCAGCTTTCGGCCTAGGTACCAAGAGACCCAGTACTTC
TRBD2	-	TRBV4-1	TRBJ2-7	CASSQVGLADSYEQYF	TGCGCCAGCAGCCAAGTAGGTCTAGCGGATTCCTACGAGCAGTACTTC
TRBD1	-	TRBV24-1	TRBJ2-1	CATSARGQGRANEQFF	TGTGCCACCAGTGCCCGGGGACAGGGGCGGGCCAATGAGCAGTTCTTC
-	-	TRBV18	TRBJ2-3	CASSPPVQGEAQYF	TGTGCCAGCTCACCACCGGTTCAGGGCGAGGCGCAGTATTTT
TRBD2	-	TRBV3-1/TRBV3-2	TRBJ2-7	CASSPGLGAYEQYF	TGTGCCAGCAGCCCCGGACTAGGTGCCTACGAGCAGTACTTC
TRBD1	-	TRBV5-1	TRBJ2-7	CASSLAPGQFYEQYF	TGCGCCAGCAGCTTGGCGCCGGGACAGTTCTACGAGCAGTACTTC
-	-	TRBV6-5	TRBJ2-1	CASSSGTLAYNEQFF	TGTGCCAGCAGTTCCGGGACTCTCGCCTACAATGAGCAGTTCTTC
-	few	TRBV5-8	TRBJ1-2	CASSLNDRFAYGYTF	TGTGCCAGCAGTTTAAATGACAGATTCGCCTATGGCTACACCTTC
-	-	TRBV4-1	TRBJ1-3	CASSLKEGAGNTIYF	TGCGCCAGCAGTTTAAAGGAGGGTGCTGGAAACACCATATATTTT
TRBD1	-	TRBV15	TRBJ1-4	CATSRAPGTGDEKLFF	TGTGCCACCAGCAGGGCCCCCGGGACAGGGGATGAAAAACTGTTTTTT
-	few	TRBV19	TRBJ1-4	CASSISEGATNEKLFF	TGTGCCAGTAGTATAAGTGAAGGAGCAACTAATGAAAAACTGTTTTTT
TRBD2	few	TRBV10-3	TRBJ2-3	CAIRRTTSGRRLADTQYF	TGTGCCATCAGAAGAACCACTAGCGGGAGACGGTTGGCAGATACGCAGTATTTT
-	-	TRBV25-1	TRBJ2-5	CASTEGTPQYF	TGTGCCAGCACCGAGGGAACGCCCCAGTACTTC
-	-	TRBV5-4	TRBJ1-1	CASSLRRWADGTEAFF	TGTGCCAGCAGCTTGCGGCGATGGGCAGACGGCACTGAAGCTTTCTTT
TRBD2	-	TRBV30	TRBJ2-1	CAWTREASFNEQFF	TGTGCCTGGACCCGGGAGGCTAGCTTCAATGAGCAGTTCTTC
-	few	TRBV9	TRBJ2-3	CASSSLGEQTDTQYF	TGTGCCAGCAGCTCCCTCGGGGAGCAGACAGATACGCAGTATTTT
TRBD1	-	TRBV24-1	TRBJ2-3	CATSETRQGADTQYF	TGTGCCACCAGTGAGACCCGACAGGGGGCGGATACGCAGTATTTT
-	-	TRBV18	TRBJ2-3	CASSPGTDTQYF	TGTGCCAGCTCACCCGGCACAGATACGCAGTATTTT
-	-	TRBV10-2	TRBJ1-5	CASSESFGGQPQHF	TGCGCCAGCAGTGAGTCGTTTGGGGGCCAGCCCCAGCATTTT
-	once	TRBV4-1	TRBJ2-7	CASSQTDRGGGVPYEQYF	TGCGCCAGCAGCCAGACGGACAGAGGGGGGGGAGTGCCCTACGAGCAGTACTTC
-	-	TRBV5-5	TRBJ2-7	CASSPTYRAEQYF	TGTGCCAGCAGCCCCACCTACAGGGCCGAGCAGTACTTC